The 2 T cell receptor beta chains reported below all come from one sample, sequenced in a study of blood T cell repertoires in COVID-19. Assay: immunoSEQ multiplex PCR; the TCRdb copy retains only in-frame clones and omits some. Altogether tens of thousands of clones are present, around 86% being singletons, with the ten largest covering 6% to 7%. Specimen: peripheral blood. Receptors were obtained from a human donor in a cohort sampled during active COVID-19.

This clone was detected a few times. The chain carries TRBV6-2 or TRBV6-3 and TRBJ2-2; no definite D call. The CDR3 sequence is 14 residues long. Germline V gene lookup returns CDR1 MNHEY and CDR2 SVGEGT. V was pared by 1 base and J by 6 bases, with 9 bases between. CDR3 sequence: CASSYLSSSGELFF. DNA of the CDR3: TGTGCCAGCAGTTACTTGTCTTCTTCCGGGGAGCTGTTTTTT.

This clone was observed a single time. The chain has TRBV6-2 or TRBV6-3 and TRBJ2-7; TRBD1 matches 7 bases. J was trimmed by 7 bases and V by 5 bases; bases with no gene match: 8. The CDR3 sequence is 13 residues long. From germline, CDR1 is MNHEY and CDR2 SVGEGT. CDR3 bases: TGTGCCAGCAGTCGGACAGGATCTTTGGAGCAGTACTTC. This sequence encodes CASSRTGSLEQYF.